These 2 T cell receptor beta chains were sequenced from one sample in a study of CD8 T cells in ankylosing spondylitis. General study findings and limits: For ankylosing spondylitis blood, a TCR beta motif of several highly homologous variants appeared characteristic.

These TCRs are of unknown antigen specificity. MiXCR was run by TCRdb on the 5' RACE reads, yielding one entry per CDR3 protein. This repertoire shows under 550,000 distinct CDR3 sequences, 26% found once; its top ten account for about 0.89%. The sample taken for sequencing was blood, either unsorted or a sorted T cell fraction (not recorded which). The source is a male donor with ankylosing spondylitis.

This clonotype turned up a few times. The chain links TRBV5-1 to TRBJ2-1; TRBD2 matches at 9 bases. Germline V gives CDR1 SGHRS, CDR2 YFSETQ. V lost 0 bases, J lost 2 bases, and 6 bases stayed unmatched. The CDR3 loop spans 17 amino acids. CDR3 amino acids: CASSLGGSGRAYNEQFF. For the CDR3, the DNA is TGCGCCAGCAGCTTGGGCGGTAGCGGGAGAGCCTACAATGAGCAGTTCTTC.

This clonotype was found a few times. The CDR3 bases are TGTGCCAGCAGTTCCCGCTCCGGCTCCTACAATGAGCAGTTCTTC. It translates to CASSSRSGSYNEQFF. This chain connects TRBV12-3 or TRBV12-4 to TRBJ2-1; D gene unclear. CDR3 size: 15 residues. The V gene lost 4 bases and the J gene lost 0 bases, with 10 bases spanning the gap.